These 27 T cell receptor beta chains came from one sample sequenced in a study of blood T cell repertoires in COVID-19. TCRdb's table, derived via immunoSEQ multiplex PCR, lists solely in-frame clones and lacks some. The sample gives about 480,000 clones, roughly 90% of which show up once; roughly 4% is in the top ten. Sample: peripheral blood. These receptors were obtained from a woman aged 25-40 years with acute or convalescent COVID-19.

V is TRBV24-1 and J is TRBJ2-7, with D unresolved. There are 12 residues in the CDR3. V lost 3 bases and J lost 2, with 4 bases in between. The germline gives CDR1 KGHDR, CDR2 SFDVKD. The CDR3 DNA sequence: TGTGCCACCAGTGATGAGGCCTACGAGCAGTACTTC. Translating it yields CATSDEAYEQYF.

This clone has only one observation. The V and J genes are TRBV6-5 and TRBJ2-7, with a weak D call TRBD1 (5 bases). The V end was cut by 5 bases, the J end by 0 bases, with 14 bases between. The CDR3 spans 15 residues. Germline V lookup: CDR1 MNHEY, CDR2 SVGAGI. This CDR3 reads CASSPGLVSSYEQYF. The DNA for the CDR3 is TGTGCCAGCAGTCCAGGGTTGGTGAGCTCCTACGAGCAGTACTTC.

The chain combines TRBV15 with TRBJ1-1, with D unclear. The V end was cut by 0 bases, the J end by 2 bases, with 10 bases between. Germline V gene sequence: CDR1 LNHNV, CDR2 YYDKDF (reference sequence). The CDR3 is 15 residues long. The DNA of the CDR3 is TGTGCCACCAGCAGAGATTTTCGGGTTAACACTGAAGCTTTCTTT. Its translation: CATSRDFRVNTEAFF.

The V call is TRBV2, the J call TRBJ2-1; D gene ambiguous. CDR1 SNHLY and CDR2 FYNNEI come from the germline V gene. CDR3 size: 15 residues. Trimming took 8 bases from V and 0 from J, leaving 14 bases between them. This CDR3 is CASSRQPSSYNEQFF. For the CDR3, the DNA is TGTGCCAGCTCGCGGCAGCCTAGCTCCTACAATGAGCAGTTCTTC. Looking up the rest from reference TRBV2 and TRBJ2-1 gives the full variable domain: EPEVTQTPSHQVTQMGQEVILRCVPISNHLYFYWYRQILGQKVEFLVSFYNNEISEKSEIFDDQFSVERPDGSNFTLKIRSTKLEDSAMYFCASSRQPSSYNEQFFGPGTRLTVL.

This clone occurred once. The genes are TRBV19 and TRBJ1-3; D is unclear. This CDR3 comprises 12 residues. Between the trimmed V and J ends, which lost 5 bases and 0 bases, there was a span of 2 bases. The germline V gene has CDR1 LNHDA and CDR2 SQIVND (reference sequence). The chain's CDR3 is CASSHSGNTIYF. The DNA of the CDR3 is TGTGCCAGTAGTCACTCTGGAAACACCATATATTTT.

In its sample, this clone was seen a few times. V is TRBV7-9 and J is TRBJ1-1; tentative D call: TRBD1 (5 bases). Trimming took off 2 bases at V and 7 bases at J, with 14 bases between the two ends. The CDR3 loop spans 14 amino acids. Germline loops: CDR1 SEHNR, CDR2 FQNEAQ (reference sequence). CDR3 residues: CASSLRQSNGEAFF. The CDR3 bases are TGTGCCAGCAGCTTACGACAGTCAAACGGTGAAGCTTTCTTT.

V is TRBV7-9 and J is TRBJ1-1; 8 bases map to TRBD1. CDR1 and CDR2 (germline): SEHNR, FQNEAQ (reference sequence). The CDR3 sequence is 15 residues long. The trim removed 2 bases at V and 4 bases at J, leaving 6 bases unmatched. The CDR3 DNA follows: TGTGCCAGCAGCTTACTCGCAGGGGGCATCACTGAAGCTTTCTTT. It yields the protein CASSLLAGGITEAFF. Full variable domain (rest looked up from reference TRBV7-9 and TRBJ1-1): DTGVSQNPRHKITKRGQNVTFRCDPISEHNRLYWYRQTLGQGPEFLTYFQNEAQLEKSRLLSDRFSAERPKGSFSTLEIQRTEQGDSAMYLCASSLLAGGITEAFFGQGTRLTVV.

J is TRBJ2-7 and V is TRBV29-1, with D possibly TRBD1 on 6 matching bases. The V end was cut by 4 bases, the J end by 2 bases, with 12 bases between. The germline V gene encodes CDR1 SQVTM and CDR2 ANQGSEA. The CDR3 covers 13 residues. The CDR3 DNA reads as TGCAGCGTTGCCCCGGACAGCACCTACGAGCAGTACTTC. Its translation is CSVAPDSTYEQYF.

The genes are TRBV2 and TRBJ2-3, with 10 bases aligning to TRBD2. This CDR3 region has 15 residues. The germline CDR1 and CDR2 sequences are SNHLY and FYNNEI. V shed 4 bases and J 5 bases; nucleotides not matched to a gene: 6. CDR3 in DNA: TGTGCCAGCAGTGGAAGCGGGGGGGCGGGAGATACGCAGTATTTT. The encoded protein is CASSGSGGAGDTQYF.

The V call is TRBV5-5, the J call TRBJ1-3; TRBD1 is a possible D gene (5 bases). Trimming pared 4 bases from V and 0 bases from J, leaving 17 bases between. Germline CDR1 is SGHKS and CDR2 is YYEKEE (reference sequence). CDR3 length equals 17 residues. The CDR3 reads CASSVRADTLSGNTIYF. The CDR3, as DNA: TGTGCCAGCAGCGTACGTGCGGACACACTCTCTGGAAACACCATATATTTT.

The chain recombines TRBV6-5 with TRBJ1-1; unclear D gene. V gave up 4 bases and J gave up 1 base, with 10 bases separating them. This CDR3 region has 14 residues. The germline V gene encodes CDR1 MNHEY and CDR2 SVGAGI. The CDR3 protein is CASSSVSENTEAFF. In nucleotides, the CDR3 is TGTGCCAGCAGTTCCGTCAGCGAGAACACTGAAGCTTTCTTT.

This clone was found a few times. The chain is built from TRBV6-5 and TRBJ1-2; D not resolved. V lost 5 bases and J lost 8, with 15 bases in between. Germline V gene lookup returns CDR1 MNHEY and CDR2 SVGAGI. The CDR3 totals 13 residues. CDR3 bases: TGTGCCAGCAGTCAATTGACGGGAGAGGGCTACACCTTC. It encodes CASSQLTGEGYTF.

V gene TRBV19 combines with J gene TRBJ1-5; D remains unclear. Germline V gives CDR1 LNHDA, CDR2 SQIVND (reference sequence). Trimming removed 5 bases from V and 5 bases from J, with 13 bases in between. This CDR3 is built from 14 residues. Written as DNA, the CDR3 is TGTGCCAGTAGTTCACATGGCAACCATCAGCCCCAGCATTTT. It translates to CASSSHGNHQPQHF.

This rearrangement joins TRBV5-1 to TRBJ1-6, with 8 bases matching TRBD1. Germline values: CDR1 SGHRS, CDR2 YFSETQ. The CDR3 is made up of 15 amino acids. Trimming cost V 0 bases and J 8 bases; bases outside gene matches: 4. DNA of the CDR3: TGCGCCAGCAGCTTGGGACAGGGGCTTTATTCACCCCTCCACTTT. Its protein product is CASSLGQGLYSPLHF.

This clone has only one observation. This rearrangement joins TRBV10-1 to TRBJ1-1, with no clear D. From germline, CDR1 is WNHNN and CDR2 SYGVQD (reference sequence). There are 13 residues in the CDR3. Trimming shortened V by 4 bases and J by 1 base, and 7 bases separated the two germline ends. Here the CDR3 reads CASSGRGNTEAFF. DNA for the CDR3: TGCGCCAGCAGTGGCCGGGGGAACACTGAAGCTTTCTTT.

CDR3 coding DNA: TGTGCCAGCAGCCAAGAGGGGGGGCACCAAGAGACCCAGTACTTC. It specifies CASSQEGGHQETQYF. J is TRBJ2-5 and V is TRBV4-2; tentative D call: TRBD2 (7 bases). The V gene's germline CDR1 is LGHNA and CDR2 YNFKEQ. V was cut by 0 bases and J by 0 bases, with 8 bases left in between. CDR3 size: 15 residues.

The CDR3 nucleotides read TGTGCCAGCAGCCAAGGGGCCCAAGAGACCCAGTACTTC. This gives the protein CASSQGAQETQYF. The gene calls are TRBV3-1 (or the pseudogene TRBV3-2) and TRBJ2-5; D is undetermined. The CDR3 spans 13 residues. The germline CDR1 and CDR2 sequences are LGHDT and YNNKEL (reference sequence). Trimming shortened V by 1 base and J by 1 base, and 4 bases separated the two germline ends.

This chain connects TRBV6-6 to TRBJ1-3; 7 nucleotides line up with TRBD1. Germline V gene lookup returns CDR1 MNHNY and CDR2 SVGAGI (reference sequence). The length of the CDR3 is 15 residues. Trimming at V came to 8 bases and at J to 0 bases, leaving 7 bases not matched to a gene. The CDR3 protein is CASARDSPSGNTIYF. In nucleotides, the CDR3 is TGTGCCAGCGCTCGGGACAGTCCCTCTGGAAACACCATATATTTT.

V is TRBV6-2 or TRBV6-3 and J is TRBJ1-2; TRBD1 might be the D (6 bases). Trimming cost V 5 bases and J 4 bases, with 17 bases left between them. Germline V lookup: CDR1 MNHEY, CDR2 SVGEGT. The CDR3 sequence is 15 residues long. The CDR3 region has the DNA TGTGCCAGCAGTCCCGGGGGGGCTTTAAGCTATGGCTACACCTTC. It is translated as CASSPGGALSYGYTF.

The chain uses TRBV25-1 and TRBJ1-2; tentatively, D is TRBD1 (5 bases). Per the germline V gene, CDR1 is MGHDK and CDR2 is SYGVNS. This CDR3 has 15 residues. Deletions cut 6 bases from V and 3 bases from J, with 17 bases between. The CDR3 DNA reads as TGTGCCAGCAGCGAAGTTAAAACGGGGGACTATGGCTACACCTTC. Encoded protein: CASSEVKTGDYGYTF.

V is TRBV9 and J is TRBJ1-5; a weak D match, TRBD1 (5 bases). V was clipped by 4 bases and J by 5 bases, with 16 bases between them. CDR3 size: 15 residues. Per germline, CDR1 SGDLS and CDR2 YYNGEE. This chain's CDR3 is CASSQMGGFDQPQHF. CDR3 sequence (DNA): TGTGCCAGCAGCCAGATGGGGGGATTCGATCAGCCCCAGCATTTT.

This chain joins TRBV5-4 and TRBJ2-5; TRBD2 aligns across 14 bases. The CDR3 is made up of 16 amino acids. The junction had 6 bases not matched to a gene; V was cut back by 5 bases and J by 3 bases. CDR1 and CDR2 (germline): SGHNT, YYREEE (reference sequence). CDR3 residues: CASRSTSGGAEETQYF. DNA of the CDR3: TGTGCCAGCAGGTCGACTAGCGGGGGGGCTGAAGAGACCCAGTACTTC.

The rearrangement links TRBV6-5 to TRBJ1-1, with no clear D. The CDR3 contains 13 residues. V gave up 8 bases and J gave up 0 bases, with 10 bases separating them. Germline-derived CDR1 and CDR2 are MNHEY and SVGAGI. The CDR3 protein is CASAWAMNTEAFF. The CDR3 DNA reads TGTGCCAGCGCTTGGGCTATGAACACTGAAGCTTTCTTT.

V is TRBV29-1 and J is TRBJ1-1; tentative D call: TRBD1 (5 bases). This CDR3 contains 11 residues. Trimming left V 2 bases short and J 10 bases short, with 11 bases between. Germline V gene sequence: CDR1 SQVTM, CDR2 ANQGSEA. CDR3 in amino acids: CSVENGRGAFF. In DNA form, the CDR3 reads TGCAGCGTTGAAAATGGGAGGGGAGCTTTCTTT.

This sequence joins TRBV2 and TRBJ2-7; tentatively, D is TRBD2 (6 bases). Germline V gene lookup returns CDR1 SNHLY and CDR2 FYNNEI. The V end was cut by 5 bases, the J end by 2 bases, with 16 bases between. The CDR3 consists of 15 residues. The CDR3 is CASSRDSRGPYEQYF. In DNA, the CDR3 is TGTGCCAGCAGTCGGGACTCGCGGGGACCCTACGAGCAGTACTTC.

V usage is TRBV6-5 and J usage is TRBJ2-3; 7 positions match TRBD2. Germline V lookup: CDR1 MNHEY, CDR2 SVGAGI. Trimming took 7 bases from V and 2 from J; bases not matched to a gene: 9. The CDR3 has 15 residues. As DNA, the CDR3 is TGTGCCAGCATATTAACGGGGGGTTACACAGATACGCAGTATTTT. Translation gives CASILTGGYTDTQYF.

The rearrangement uses TRBV6-5 and TRBJ2-3; D is uncertain. The V gene lost 6 bases and the J gene lost 5 bases, with 12 bases spanning the gap. CDR3 length: 13 amino acids. The germline V gene encodes CDR1 MNHEY and CDR2 SVGAGI. The CDR3 DNA follows: TGTGCCAGCAGCCTGCGTTACGAAGATACGCAGTATTTT. Protein sequence: CASSLRYEDTQYF.